This entry concerns a single TCR beta chain. Its specificity is not known. The sample is drawn from a study of tumor-infiltrating lymphocytes in primary liver carcinoma. Study-wide background: These patients were men and women whose ages were 30 to 69 years. Each of the samples returned roughly 3.65 to 7.5 million productive TCRbeta reads (a yield similar across tissue types).

The authors made TCR beta cDNA from 400 to 550 ng total RNA with a constant-region primer. Three rounds of nested multiplex PCR with slightly modified ARM-PCR produced TCR beta libraries. The two initial PCR rounds, around 11 cycles each, used TRBV1-TRBV30 forward and C-beta reverse primers. TCRdb reanalysed the multiplex PCR reads using MiXCR and keeps one entry per CDR3 protein. Of tens of thousands of distinct CDR3 sequences listed, roughly 80% are singletons. Per germline, CDR1 SGHNT and CDR2 YENEEA. Trimming took 2 bases from V and 2 from J, leaving 10 bases between them. The CDR3 covers 15 residues. Unsorted bulk tissue, about 19-31 mg of it, served as the source for co-extraction of RNA and DNA. Each participant had primary liver carcinoma, and surgical resection was the treatment. Broader study findings: Paired tumor-adjacent and tumor-blood samples overlapped less than tumor region pairs did.

J is TRBJ2-1 and V is TRBV11-3; D perhaps matches TRBD1 (5 bases). The sequenced material came from tumor-adjacent normal liver tissue. This TCR was recovered from a man between 35 and 55 years old with primary liver carcinoma and hepatitis B virus infection. CDR3 region: CASSLRQSPYNEQFF. CDR3 sequence (DNA): TGTGCCAGCAGCTTAAGACAGAGCCCCTACAATGAGCAGTTCTTC.